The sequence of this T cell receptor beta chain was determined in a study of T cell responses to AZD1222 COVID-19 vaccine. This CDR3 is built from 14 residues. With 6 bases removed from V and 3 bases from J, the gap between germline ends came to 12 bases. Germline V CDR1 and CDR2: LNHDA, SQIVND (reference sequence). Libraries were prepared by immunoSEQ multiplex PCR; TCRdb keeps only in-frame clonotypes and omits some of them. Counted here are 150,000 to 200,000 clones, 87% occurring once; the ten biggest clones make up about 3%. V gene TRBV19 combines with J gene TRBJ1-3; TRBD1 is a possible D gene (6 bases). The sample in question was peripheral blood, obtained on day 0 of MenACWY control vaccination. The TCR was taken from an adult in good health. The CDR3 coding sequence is TGTGCCAGTAGCCGACAGGCCTTTGGAAACACCATATATTTT. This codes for CASSRQAFGNTIYF.